This T cell receptor (beta chain) comes out of a study of OX40 agonist ivuxolimab in advanced cancers. The wider study: Ivuxolimab, an agonist antibody against OX40 (CD134), was given to patients. Patients in the trial were receiving intravenous ivuxolimab every 2 weeks, at doses of 0.01 to 10 mg/kg.

In the case of this clone: Antigen: not known.

Assay used: immunoSEQ multiplex PCR; TCRdb lists only in-frame clones, some missing. In the table there are 74,000 or so clones, 90% to 95% of which are singletons. The V gene's germline CDR1 is SGHRS and CDR2 YFSETQ. Trimming removed 4 bases from V and 6 bases from J, with 19 bases in between. CDR3 size: 16 residues. The study, taken as a whole, reports: Both blood CD4+ and CD8+ T cells showed clonal growth by week 6 at 0.1 to 3.0 mg/kg. Expanded peripheral T-cell antigen specificity went undetermined.

The TCR originated in an adult with an advanced solid tumor such as melanoma, head and neck, liver or kidney cancer. This chain uses TRBV5-1 with TRBJ1-4; weak D call: TRBD1 (6 bases). This sample comprised CD4+ or CD8+ T cells sorted from blood, obtained in a trial of the OX40 agonist ivuxolimab. In nucleotides, the CDR3 is TGCGCCAGCAGCGAACGACAGGCCTCCCAGGATGAAAAACTGTTTTTT. Its protein product is CASSERQASQDEKLFF.